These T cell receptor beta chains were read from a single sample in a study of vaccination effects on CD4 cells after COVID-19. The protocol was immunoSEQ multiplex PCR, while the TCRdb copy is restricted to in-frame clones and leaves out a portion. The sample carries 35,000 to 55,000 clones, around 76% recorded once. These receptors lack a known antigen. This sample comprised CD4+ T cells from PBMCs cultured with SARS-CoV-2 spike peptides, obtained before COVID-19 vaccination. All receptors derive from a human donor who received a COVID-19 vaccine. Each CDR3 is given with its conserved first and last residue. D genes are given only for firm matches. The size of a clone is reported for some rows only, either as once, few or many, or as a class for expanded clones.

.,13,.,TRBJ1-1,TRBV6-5,CASSYTRATEAFF,TGTGCCAGCAGTTACACGAGGGCCACTGAAGCTTTCTTT
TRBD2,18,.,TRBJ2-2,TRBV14,CASSPTLAGGMNTGELFF,TGTGCCAGCAGCCCCACTCTAGCGGGGGGGATGAACACCGGGGAGCTGTTTTTT
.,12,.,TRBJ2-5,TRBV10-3,CAIKGESETQYF,TGTGCCATCAAGGGGGAGAGTGAGACCCAGTACTTC
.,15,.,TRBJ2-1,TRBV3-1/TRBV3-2,CASSIDRSSYNEQFF,TGTGCCAGCAGTATAGACAGGAGCTCCTACAATGAGCAGTTCTTC
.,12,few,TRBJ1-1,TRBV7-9,CASSAQNTEAFF,TGTGCCAGCAGCGCTCAGAACACTGAAGCTTTCTTT
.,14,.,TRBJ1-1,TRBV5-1,CASSLDRANTEAFF,TGCGCCAGCAGCTTGGACAGGGCGAACACTGAAGCTTTCTTT
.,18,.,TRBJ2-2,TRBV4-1,CASSQAGPSEGPPGELFF,TGCGCCAGCAGCCAAGCGGGTCCTAGCGAAGGCCCCCCCGGGGAGCTGTTTTTT
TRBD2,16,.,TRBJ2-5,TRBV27,CASSFYGSGGRETQYF,TGTGCCAGCAGTTTCTATGGTAGCGGGGGTCGAGAGACCCAGTACTTC
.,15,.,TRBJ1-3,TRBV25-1,CASSEPGQTGNTIYF,TGTGCCAGCAGTGAACCTGGACAGACTGGAAACACCATATATTTT
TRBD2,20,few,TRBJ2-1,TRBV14,CASSQGGLAGVRRLGDEQFF,TGTGCCAGCAGCCAAGGAGGACTAGCGGGGGTCCGCCGTTTGGGTGATGAGCAGTTCTTC
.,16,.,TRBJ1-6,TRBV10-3,CAISETGSSYNSPLHF,TGTGCCATCAGTGAGACCGGGAGCTCCTATAATTCACCCCTCCACTTT
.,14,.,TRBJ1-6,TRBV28,CASSSPGANSPLHF,TGTGCCAGCAGTTCTCCGGGAGCAAATTCACCCCTCCACTTT
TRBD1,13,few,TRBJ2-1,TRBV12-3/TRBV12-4,CASSKGQGYEQFF,TGTGCCAGCAGTAAGGGACAGGGTTATGAGCAGTTCTTC
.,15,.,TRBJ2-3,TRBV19,CASSGAGANTDTQYF,TGTGCCAGTAGTGGGGCTGGGGCGAACACAGATACGCAGTATTTT
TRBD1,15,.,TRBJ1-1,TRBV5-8,CASPSVGQGDTEAFF,TGTGCCAGCCCCTCCGTAGGACAGGGTGACACTGAAGCTTTCTTT
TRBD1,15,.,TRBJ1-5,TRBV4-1,CASSQRDRGNQPQHF,TGCGCCAGCAGCCAAAGGGACAGGGGCAATCAGCCCCAGCATTTT